This T cell receptor beta chain was identified during a study of T cells in Graves' hyperthyroidism and ophthalmopathy. RNA transcripts served as the template for amplifying TCR beta CDR3 regions. TCR CDR3 regions were first amplified by RT-PCR with HTBI primers. Via MiXCR, TCRdb re-called the multiplex PCR reads, giving one row per CDR3 protein. This sample carries about 690,000 distinct CDR3 sequences, 15% to 20% of them seen once, and the ten largest clones take about 14%. CDR1 MNHEY and CDR2 SMNVEV come from the germline V gene (reference sequence). This CDR3 comprises 16 residues. Trimming stripped 5 bases from V and 0 bases from J, with 14 bases between. The sample holds many counts of this clonotype.

What was sequenced was blood. The V gene is TRBV27, the J gene TRBJ2-1; weak D call: TRBD2 (5 bases). The sequence came from a man in his fifties with Graves' hyperthyroidism. The CDR3 DNA is TGTGCCAGCAGTCCGGCGGGTTTGAGCTCCTACAATGAGCAGTTCTTC. Its translation: CASSPAGLSSYNEQFF.